This T cell receptor beta chain is from a study of T cell clonotyping in hematopoietic cell transplantation. General study results and limits: At the given depth, recipient repertoires were over 97% de novo clonotypes. Broader posttransplant TCR repertoire diversity was predicted by graft donor and pretransplant recipient Inverse Simpson Index values. Recipient TCR diversity dropped after transplant; expanded clonotypes rose from day 30 to 180.

Generated by immunoSEQ multiplex PCR, the TCRdb table keeps only in-frame clones and is missing some. The table has 15,000 or so clones, roughly 90% seen once. This clone was found a few times. What it recognizes is unknown. Trimming left V 5 bases short and J 4 bases short, with 6 bases between. The CDR3 spans 11 residues. Germline V CDR1 and CDR2: MDHEN, SYDVKM. The sequence was obtained from a man aged 50 or older in good health. Some clones in this sample may be carry-over from other donors' samples. The rearrangement links TRBV28 to TRBJ2-7; no clear D gene. Sequencing was done on a sample of peripheral blood mononuclear cells. The CDR3 loop is CASSHIYEQYF. DNA for the CDR3: TGTGCCAGCAGTCACATTTACGAGCAGTACTTC.